A single sample is the source of the 30 T cell receptor beta chains below, sequenced in a study of healthy donors' naive CD4 and CD8 T cells. A linear amplification protocol produced the TCR libraries from about 450 ng of total RNA. TCRdb recomputed calls from the reads with MiXCR, one row per CDR3 protein. The sample contains 180,000 or so distinct CDR3 sequences, 65% to 75% of which appear only once. Sequencing input: naive CD4+ and CD8+ T cells sorted from blood, pooled from several donors. Every receptor here comes from a pool of human donors in good health; the sample pools cells from several healthy donors.

The rearrangement uses TRBV7-8 and TRBJ2-7, with D possibly TRBD1 on 6 matching bases. V was trimmed by 4 bases and J by 2 bases, leaving 12 bases between them. This CDR3 comprises 14 residues. CDR1 is SGHVS, CDR2 FQNEAQ, per germline. CDR3 amino acids: CASSSAQGTYEQYF. In DNA, the CDR3 is TGTGCCAGCAGCTCGGCACAGGGTACCTACGAGCAGTACTTC.

This rearrangement joins TRBV6-2 or TRBV6-3 to TRBJ2-7; D is uncertain. The CDR3 has 12 amino acids. With 2 bases removed from V and 0 bases from J, the gap between germline ends came to 2 bases. Per the germline V gene, CDR1 is MNHEY and CDR2 is SVGEGT. CDR3 nucleotide sequence: TGTGCCAGCAGTTACACCTCCTACGAGCAGTACTTC. It translates to CASSYTSYEQYF.

This clonotype was observed a single time. The chain joins TRBV5-1 to TRBJ1-1; 8 bases are a match to TRBD1. The CDR3 extends over 13 amino acids. CDR1 SGHRS and CDR2 YFSETQ come from the germline V gene. V gave up 5 bases and J gave up 6 bases; unmatched junction bases: 6. The CDR3 here is CASSLLQGAEAFF. As DNA, the CDR3 is TGCGCCAGCAGTTTATTACAGGGGGCTGAAGCTTTCTTT.

The CDR3 loop reads CSAREGQNNSPLHF. The CDR3 region has the DNA TGCAGCGCGAGGGAGGGGCAGAATAATTCACCCCTCCACTTT. This chain connects TRBV29-1 to TRBJ1-6; a weak D match, TRBD1 (5 bases). V was shortened by 7 bases and J by 5 bases, with 15 bases between the two germline ends. Germline V gene lookup returns CDR1 SQVTM and CDR2 ANQGSEA. There are 14 residues in the CDR3.

V and J are TRBV6-5 and TRBJ2-7, with 9 bases fitting TRBD1. This CDR3 contains 15 residues. The germline V gene has CDR1 MNHEY and CDR2 SVGAGI. V lost 5 bases to trimming and J lost 2 bases; unmatched junction nucleotides: 7. The CDR3 loop is CASSPSGTGTYEQYF. CDR3 DNA: TGTGCCAGCAGTCCTTCCGGGACAGGGACCTACGAGCAGTACTTC.

The chain uses TRBV2 and TRBJ2-7, with a tentative D call TRBD1 (6 bases). Trimming took off 6 bases at V and 0 bases at J, with 18 bases between the two ends. Germline CDR1 and CDR2: SNHLY and FYNNEI. This CDR3 is 16 amino acids long. The chain's CDR3 is CASRDLYRETSYEQYF. CDR3 sequence (DNA): TGTGCCAGCAGGGACCTATACAGGGAAACCTCCTACGAGCAGTACTTC.

This clonotype occurred a few times. This chain uses TRBV6-2 or TRBV6-3 with TRBJ2-3; 8 positions agree with TRBD2. CDR3 length equals 15 residues. The trim removed 2 bases at V and 6 bases at J, leaving 7 bases unmatched. The V gene's germline CDR1 is MNHEY and CDR2 SVGEGT. CDR3 in amino acids: CASSYGGAGVDTQYF. CDR3 in DNA: TGTGCCAGCAGTTACGGCGGAGCGGGAGTTGATACGCAGTATTTT.

The chain couples TRBV6-1 to TRBJ2-3; 13 bases are a match to TRBD2. Germline CDR1 reads MNHNS; CDR2 reads SASEGT. The CDR3 extends over 15 amino acids. V was pared by 8 bases and J by 9 bases, with 11 bases of the junction left unmatched. The CDR3, as DNA: TGTGCCAGCGGACGGACTAGCGGGAGAAATGGCACGCAGTATTTT. Translation gives CASGRTSGRNGTQYF.

This clonotype has a single count. An end of the junction differs from the germline gene, which may be a read error. CDR3 protein: CAISYSLQGYGYTF. CDR3 DNA: TGTGCCATCAGTTACTCGCTACAGGGCTATGGCTACACCTTC. The V gene is TRBV6-5, the J gene TRBJ1-2; D may be TRBD1 (6 bases). The length of the CDR3 is 14 residues. Germline V lookup: CDR1 MNHEY, CDR2 SVGAGI.

The rearrangement links TRBV6-2 or TRBV6-3 to TRBJ2-7; D remains unclear. V was cut by 6 bases and J by 6 bases, with 18 bases left in between. The CDR3 sequence is 14 residues long. Germline CDR1 reads MNHEY; CDR2 reads SVGEGT. CDR3 residues: CASRRGMAAGEQYV. The CDR3 coding sequence is TGTGCCAGCAGACGTGGGATGGCCGCCGGCGAGCAGTACGTC.

This chain joins TRBV27 and TRBJ2-2; TRBD2 aligns across 13 bases. Per germline, CDR1 MNHEY and CDR2 SMNVEV (reference sequence). V lost 5 bases, J lost 9 bases, and 3 bases stayed unmatched. This CDR3 contains 14 residues. This CDR3 is CASSIGTSGRELFF. The DNA for the CDR3 is TGTGCCAGCAGTATAGGGACTAGCGGGAGGGAGCTGTTTTTT.

The CDR3 nucleotides read TGTGCCAGCAGTAAAACAGGCTACGAGCAGTACTTC. It codes for CASSKTGYEQYF. The chain carries TRBV6-2 or TRBV6-3 and TRBJ2-7; possibly TRBD1 for D (5 bases). V was cut by 5 bases and J by 3 bases, with 8 bases left in between. The CDR3 has 12 amino acids. Germline CDR1 is MNHEY and CDR2 is SVGEGT.

The genes are TRBV6-1 and TRBJ1-4; D is ambiguous. The germline V and J ends were trimmed by 2 bases and 3 bases, with 10 bases remaining between them. The CDR3 totals 15 residues. Per germline, CDR1 MNHNS and CDR2 SASEGT. The CDR3 DNA follows: TGTGCCAGCAGTGAAAACGGGGAAGCTAATGAAAAACTGTTTTTT. Encoded protein: CASSENGEANEKLFF.

This sequence joins TRBV29-1 and TRBJ2-3; 8 bases agree with TRBD1. The CDR3 loop spans 16 amino acids. Germline loops: CDR1 SQVTM, CDR2 ANQGSEA. V shed 1 base and J 7 bases; nucleotides not matched to a gene: 13. The CDR3 DNA follows: TGCAGCGTTGAAGCGGGTGAGGGACAGGTCCTTAATACGCAGTATTTT. This sequence encodes CSVEAGEGQVLNTQYF.

V gene TRBV6-1 combines with J gene TRBJ1-5, with 9 bases aligning to TRBD1. V shed 6 bases and J 3 bases; nucleotides not matched to a gene: 6. CDR3 size: 15 residues. Germline V gives CDR1 MNHNS, CDR2 SASEGT. The CDR3 sequence is CASRGDRAYNQPQHF. The CDR3 DNA reads TGTGCCAGCAGGGGGGACAGGGCCTACAATCAGCCCCAGCATTTT.

The chain uses TRBV15 and TRBJ2-7, with a weak D call TRBD2 (5 bases). Germline CDR1 and CDR2: LNHNV and YYDKDF (reference sequence). This CDR3 comprises 14 residues. Trimming removed 0 bases from V and 0 bases from J, with 6 bases in between. The chain's CDR3 is CATSRDLASYEQYF. The CDR3 region has the DNA TGTGCCACCAGCAGAGACCTAGCCTCCTACGAGCAGTACTTC.

The rearrangement joins TRBV19 to TRBJ2-5; unclear D gene. Germline values: CDR1 LNHDA, CDR2 SQIVND (reference sequence). Trimming stripped 6 bases from V and 1 base from J, with 18 bases between. The CDR3 loop spans 16 amino acids. The CDR3 nucleotides are TGTGCCAGTAGCCGCGGACGACCGGAGACCCAAGAGACCCAGTACTTC. Its protein product is CASSRGRPETQETQYF.

The chain has TRBV29-1 and TRBJ1-1; possible D gene TRBD1, 5 bases. V was clipped by 6 bases and J by 11 bases, with 13 bases between them. There are 10 residues in the CDR3. Looked up from germline, CDR1 is SQVTM and CDR2 is ANQGSEA. CDR3 protein: CSVGTSGAFF. The CDR3 coding sequence is TGCAGCGTCGGGACCTCAGGGGCTTTCTTT.

The chain uses TRBV18 and TRBJ1-1, with D maybe TRBD1 (6 bases). CDR3 length: 13 amino acids. Germline lookup yields CDR1 KGHSH and CDR2 LQKENI. Deletions cut 4 bases from V and 8 bases from J, with 14 bases between. The CDR3 spells CASSLIQGIEAFF. DNA of the CDR3: TGTGCCAGCTCACTAATACAGGGAATCGAAGCTTTCTTT.

The chain couples TRBV29-1 to TRBJ2-5, with 12 bases that match TRBD2. With V trimmed by 4 bases and J by 2 bases, 5 bases remained unmatched. CDR3 length equals 15 residues. The germline gives CDR1 SQVTM, CDR2 ANQGSEA. Written as DNA, the CDR3 is TGCAGCGTTGGAGGGACTAGCGGGCCTCAAGAGACCCAGTACTTC. This sequence encodes CSVGGTSGPQETQYF.

This clonotype was recorded a few times. The DNA of the CDR3 is TGTGCCAGTAGTATTGGGGGAAGTACCGGGGAGCTGTTTTTT. This sequence encodes CASSIGGSTGELFF. V is TRBV19 and J is TRBJ2-2; D is tentatively TRBD1 or TRBD2 (5 bases each). With 3 bases removed from V and 5 bases from J, the gap between germline ends came to 10 bases. Germline CDR1 reads LNHDA; CDR2 reads SQIVND (reference sequence). The length of the CDR3 is 14 residues. Drawing the rest from reference TRBV19 and TRBJ2-2, the complete variable domain is DGGITQSPKYLFRKEGQNVTLSCEQNLNHDAMYWYRQDPGQGLRLIYYSQIVNDFQKGDIAEGYSVSREKKESFPLTVTSAQKNPTAFYLCASSIGGSTGELFFGEGSRLTVL.

The table lists this clonotype with a few counts. V is TRBV5-6 and J is TRBJ2-1, with 11 positions matching TRBD1. V was pared by 4 bases and J by 7 bases, with 10 bases of the junction left unmatched. Germline-derived CDR1 and CDR2 are SGHDT and YYEEEE. This CDR3 comprises 16 residues. The CDR3 protein is CASSLPGQGALNEQFF. The CDR3 nucleotides are TGTGCCAGCAGCCTCCCCGGACAGGGGGCGCTGAATGAGCAGTTCTTC.

The V and J genes are TRBV12-3 or TRBV12-4 and TRBJ1-2; tentative D call: TRBD1 (6 bases). CDR3 length: 12 residues. With 3 bases removed from V and 6 bases from J, the gap between germline ends came to 8 bases. CDR3 sequence: CASSFYRDGYTF. As DNA, the CDR3 is TGTGCCAGCAGTTTTTACAGGGATGGCTACACCTTC.

This chain's CDR3 is CASMNPYTEAFF. As DNA, the CDR3 is TGTGCCAGTATGAACCCCTACACTGAAGCTTTCTTT. This chain links TRBV19 with TRBJ1-1; D is ambiguous. The CDR3 consists of 12 residues. The V end was cut by 7 bases, the J end by 3 bases, with 9 bases between. CDR1 and CDR2 (germline): LNHDA, SQIVND (reference sequence).

The gene calls are TRBV29-1 and TRBJ1-2; TRBD1 matches at 7 bases. CDR1 SQVTM and CDR2 ANQGSEA come from the germline V gene. The CDR3 is 13 amino acids. V was clipped by 7 bases and J by 6 bases; unmatched bases: 11. The CDR3 here is CSALTDRPNGYTF. CDR3 nucleotides: TGCAGCGCCCTAACGGACAGGCCAAATGGCTACACCTTC.

This clonotype was observed once. V and J are TRBV19 and TRBJ2-1, with TRBD1 matching over 10 bases. Trimming at V came to 4 bases and at J to 9 bases, leaving 12 bases not matched to a gene. Looked up from germline, CDR1 is LNHDA and CDR2 is SQIVND (reference sequence). This CDR3 is 16 amino acids long. The CDR3 spells CASSKLRDRGAGEQFF. DNA for the CDR3: TGTGCCAGTAGTAAGCTCCGGGACAGGGGAGCCGGTGAGCAGTTCTTC.

The rearrangement uses TRBV24-1 and TRBJ2-7; D is ambiguous. Between the trimmed V and J ends, which lost 5 bases and 2 bases, there was a span of 9 bases. The CDR3 sequence is 13 residues long. Germline lookup yields CDR1 KGHDR and CDR2 SFDVKD. CDR3 in amino acids: CATSATATYEQYF. The CDR3 nucleotides are TGTGCCACCAGTGCTACAGCCACCTACGAGCAGTACTTC.

V is TRBV19 and J is TRBJ2-7; D call uncertain. V gave up 3 bases and J gave up 2 bases, with 8 bases separating them. This CDR3 is built from 13 residues. Looked up from germline, CDR1 is LNHDA and CDR2 is SQIVND (reference sequence). The DNA for the CDR3 is TGTGCCAGTAGTATTGGGCGCGCCTACGAGCAGTACTTC. It is translated as CASSIGRAYEQYF.

This chain uses TRBV21-1 with TRBJ2-6; TRBD1 was called by the table and not checked on the DNA. TRBV21-1 is a recognized pseudogene. This CDR3 is 22 amino acids long. The CDR3 sequence is CASSKRVYLDRTGALRANVLTF. DNA of the CDR3: TGTGCCAGCAGCAAAAGAGTGTACCTAGACAGGACAGGTGCTTTGAGGGCCAACGTCCTGACTTTC.

The V and J genes are TRBV6-5 and TRBJ2-2; 7 nucleotides match TRBD2. The CDR3 is made up of 16 amino acids. V dropped 0 bases and J dropped 6; count of bases not matched to a gene: 7. Germline values: CDR1 MNHEY, CDR2 SVGAGI. The CDR3 is CASSYSMREWAGELFF. In DNA form, the CDR3 reads TGTGCCAGCAGTTACTCAATGCGGGAGTGGGCCGGGGAGCTGTTTTTT.